This entry lists 18 T cell receptor beta chains sequenced from one sample in a study of low-dose radiotherapy and immunotherapy resistance in tumors. Covering alpha and beta chains, TRAV- and TRBV-specific primers were used for the first-strand cDNA. The TCRs were subjected to amplification over approximately 18 PCR cycles employing a constant-region primer in conjunction with a V-primer adapter. One entry per CDR3 protein results from TCRdb running MiXCR on the reads. The sample yields 75,000 to 95,000 distinct CDR3 sequences, approximately 20% seen once. The time point was: before trial treatment. The sample here was PBMCs, taken before treatment. The receptors come from a male donor with prostate cancer.

There are many counts of this clonotype. This chain joins TRBV7-8 and TRBJ2-4, with a possible D match to TRBD2 (5 bases). Germline CDR1 reads SGHVS; CDR2 reads FQNEAQ. Between the trimmed V and J ends, which lost 5 bases and 4 bases, there was a span of 12 bases. CDR3 size: 14 residues. The CDR3 DNA sequence: TGTGCCAGCAGCCCCTGGAGCGGAAAAAACATTCAGTACTTC. Its protein product is CASSPWSGKNIQYF.

In this sample, this clonotype turned up many times. This chain connects TRBV7-2 to TRBJ1-1, with 9 bases aligning to TRBD1. Germline CDR1 and CDR2: SGHTA and FQGNSA. There are 13 residues in the CDR3. Trimming took 5 bases from V and 11 from J; bases not matched to a gene: 9. CDR3 protein: CASSARDRAGAFF. DNA for the CDR3: TGTGCCAGCAGCGCCCGGGACAGGGCTGGGGCTTTCTTT.

This clonotype came up many times. The chain has TRBV7-6 and TRBJ2-1, with a possible D match to TRBD1 (6 bases). V gave up 6 bases and J gave up 10 bases, with 22 bases separating them. CDR1 is SGHVS, CDR2 FNYEAQ, per germline. CDR3 size: 15 residues. CDR3 residues: CASSPGTPVQVEQFF. In DNA, the CDR3 is TGTGCCAGCAGTCCCGGGACACCCGTTCAAGTGGAGCAGTTCTTC.

Ten or more counts support this clonotype. This CDR3 reads CASSQDIRNTEAFF. The CDR3 bases are TGTGCCAGCAGCCAAGATATTAGGAACACTGAAGCTTTCTTT. The genes are TRBV3-1 and TRBJ1-1, with D uncertain. V dropped 0 bases and J dropped 1 base, with 6 bases sitting between them. The CDR3 consists of 14 residues. Germline CDR1 reads LGHDT; CDR2 reads YNNKEL (reference sequence).

This clonotype was counted at least ten times. The V and J genes are TRBV7-3 and TRBJ2-1; a possible D gene is TRBD2 (5 bases). In germline, CDR1 is SGHTA, CDR2 FQGTGA. CDR3 length equals 15 residues. The V end lost 5 bases, the J end lost 3 bases, and 14 bases lay between the germline ends. In DNA form, the CDR3 reads TGTGCCAGCAGCCGAGCGGAGGCCAACTACAATGAGCAGTTCTTC. As protein: CASSRAEANYNEQFF.

About this clonotype itself: One base away lies a much larger clone, so this may be a sequencing read error. The conserved phenylalanine or tryptophan normally closing the CDR3 is absent here, so this likely arose from a read error. V is TRBV30 and J is TRBJ1-1; the D is unclear. V shed 3 bases and J shed 10 bases, with 12 bases lying between them. This CDR3 is built from 11 residues. CDR1 and CDR2 (germline): GTSNPN, SVGIG (reference sequence). CDR3 loop: CAWSPVVGAFL. CDR3 DNA: TGTGCCTGGAGCCCCGTCGTGGGAGCTTTCTTA.

This CDR3 is CATSGARGTINTQYF. CDR3 in DNA: TGTGCCACCAGTGGTGCCAGGGGGACCATTAATACGCAGTATTTT. The V and J genes are TRBV24-1 and TRBJ2-3, with 7 bases aligning to TRBD1. The CDR3 spans 15 residues. Germline assignment: CDR1 KGHDR and CDR2 SFDVKD. The V and J ends lost 5 bases and 7 bases, in that order; junction bases with no gene match: 11.

This clonotype has a count of ten or more. V usage is TRBV2 and J usage is TRBJ2-1, with TRBD2 matching over 16 bases. The CDR3 is made up of 16 amino acids. After removal of 2 bases from V and 7 bases from J, the junction contained 2 bases not matched to a gene. Germline assignment: CDR1 SNHLY and CDR2 FYNNEI. The DNA for the CDR3 is TGTGCCAGCAGTGAATTGGGACTAGCGGGGGGGAATGAGCAGTTCTTC. This translates into CASSELGLAGGNEQFF.

By share of the sample, this clonotype is medium-sized. This chain joins TRBV5-1 and TRBJ2-1; no reliable D call. CDR3 length: 12 amino acids. Trimming pared 0 bases from V and 6 bases from J, leaving 4 bases between. Looked up from germline, CDR1 is SGHRS and CDR2 is YFSETQ. The CDR3 bases are TGCGCCAGCAGCTTGGGCAGCAATGAGCAGTTCTTC. This sequence encodes CASSLGSNEQFF.

This clonotype was found many times. CDR3 DNA sequence: TGTGCCAGCTCACCTGGGCAGGTGAACTATGGCTACACCTTC. It is translated as CASSPGQVNYGYTF. This chain links TRBV18 with TRBJ1-2, with D hard to call. This CDR3 comprises 14 residues. Trimming removed 3 bases from V and 2 bases from J, with 10 bases in between. Germline values: CDR1 KGHSH, CDR2 LQKENI.

At least ten counts were recorded for this clonotype. This chain uses TRBV25-1 with TRBJ2-3; D unresolved. CDR1 and CDR2 from the germline V gene are MGHDK and SYGVNS. With 4 bases removed from V and 0 bases from J, the gap between germline ends came to 5 bases. This CDR3 has 13 residues. CDR3 coding DNA: TGTGCCAGCAGTGTGGGGAGCACAGATACGCAGTATTTT. Its translation: CASSVGSTDTQYF. Supplemented by reference TRBV25-1 and TRBJ2-3, the full variable domain reads EADIYQTPRYLVIGTGKKITLECSQTMGHDKMYWYQQDPGMELHLIHYSYGVNSTEKGDLSSESTVSRIRTEHFPLTLESARPSHTSQYLCASSVGSTDTQYFGPGTRLTVL.

This clonotype was seen just once. It is unclear where the CDR3 begins or ends on the DNA, so no DNA is shown, and the CDR3 is as TCRdb lists it. This chain connects TRBV5-4 to TRBJ2-2; TRBD1 is taken as the D call from the table, unchecked against the DNA. The CDR3 is 17 amino acids long, termini counted. The V gene's germline CDR1 is SGHNT and CDR2 YYREEE (reference sequence). The CDR3 sequence: CASSQGTGISTGELFFF.

A note on this clonotype: The likely explanation is a read error, given a far larger clone one base away. The rearrangement links TRBV7-9 to TRBJ2-2; 7 positions agree with TRBD1. The CDR3 length is 15 residues. The trim removed 2 bases at V and 6 bases at J, leaving 6 bases unmatched. Germline lookup yields CDR1 SEHNR and CDR2 FQNEAQ (reference sequence). CDR3 residues: CASSLTQGPSGELFF. The CDR3 DNA is TGTGCCAGCAGCTTAACACAGGGGCCATCCGGGGAGCTGTTTTTT.

This clonotype was seen at least ten times. This chain links TRBV9 with TRBJ2-7; perhaps TRBD2 as D (5 bases). CDR3 length equals 16 residues. From germline, CDR1 is SGDLS and CDR2 YYNGEE. Trimming stripped 3 bases from V and 0 bases from J, with 16 bases between. Here the CDR3 reads CASSEGATGSSYEQYF. The CDR3 coding sequence is TGTGCCAGCAGCGAGGGAGCGACGGGCAGCTCCTACGAGCAGTACTTC.

This clonotype was counted at least ten times. The chain joins TRBV7-2 to TRBJ1-5; D not resolved. Germline CDR1 is SGHTA and CDR2 is FQGNSA. The CDR3 extends over 13 amino acids. Deletions cut 0 bases from V and 4 bases from J, with 4 bases between. CDR3 sequence (DNA): TGTGCCAGCAGCTTAGCGGAAAATCAGCCCCAGCATTTT. It specifies CASSLAENQPQHF.

This chain links TRBV6-5 with TRBJ1-1; D is uncertain. Trimming pared 5 bases from V and 1 base from J, leaving 11 bases between. This CDR3 region has 14 residues. The germline V gene has CDR1 MNHEY and CDR2 SVGAGI. CDR3 in amino acids: CASSAGIANTEAFF. In nucleotides, the CDR3 is TGTGCCAGCAGTGCGGGGATAGCGAACACTGAAGCTTTCTTT.

The table lists this clonotype with many counts. The rearrangement uses TRBV5-4 and TRBJ1-2, with TRBD1 matching 9 bases. Losses at the gene ends were 5 bases for V and 1 base for J; bases not matched to a gene: 6. This CDR3 comprises 15 residues. CDR1 is SGHNT and CDR2 is YYREEE in the germline V gene (reference sequence). CDR3 sequence: CASRDGTGINYGYTF. The CDR3 DNA follows: TGTGCCAGCAGAGACGGGACAGGGATTAACTATGGCTACACCTTC.

A note on this clonotype: A far larger clone is one base from this, pointing to a likely read error. The chain joins TRBV12-3 or TRBV12-4 to TRBJ2-1, with 11 bases fitting TRBD2. The CDR3 extends over 16 amino acids. The trim removed 5 bases at V and 10 bases at J, leaving 13 bases unmatched. CDR3 region: CASSDGETSGAYEQFF. Here the CDR3 DNA reads TGTGCCAGCAGTGATGGGGAGACTAGCGGGGCTTACGAGCAGTTCTTC.